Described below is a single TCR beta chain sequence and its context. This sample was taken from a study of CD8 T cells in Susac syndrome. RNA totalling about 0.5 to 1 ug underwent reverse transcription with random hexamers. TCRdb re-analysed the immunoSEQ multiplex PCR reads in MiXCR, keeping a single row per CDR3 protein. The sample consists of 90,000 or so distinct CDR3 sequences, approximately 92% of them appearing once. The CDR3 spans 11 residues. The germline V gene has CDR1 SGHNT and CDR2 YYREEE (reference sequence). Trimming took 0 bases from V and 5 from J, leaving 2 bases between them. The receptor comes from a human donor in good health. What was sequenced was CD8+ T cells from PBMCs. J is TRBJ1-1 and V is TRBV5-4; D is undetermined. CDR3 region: CASSLETEAFF. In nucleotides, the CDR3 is TGTGCCAGCAGCTTGGAGACTGAAGCTTTCTTT. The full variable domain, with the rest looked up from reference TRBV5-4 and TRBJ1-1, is ETGVTQSPTHLIKTRGQQVTLRCSSQSGHNTVSWYQQALGQGPQFIFQYYREEENGRGNFPPRFSGLQFPNYSSELNVNALELDDSALYLCASSLETEAFFGQGTRLTVV.